This is a list of T cell receptor beta chains from one sample in a study of CD8+ T cells in alopecia areata. Measured with immunoSEQ multiplex PCR; TCRdb has only the in-frame clones, and not every one. The profile shows 200,000 to 250,000 clones, around 66% of them singletons. Source: CD4+ T cells sorted from blood, taken at week 4, from a patient treated with tofacitinib. These receptors were collected from a human donor with alopecia areata. Both conserved end residues are trimmed from each CDR3.

CDR3 length | V gene | CDR3 protein
12 | TRBV7-2 | ASRGGSGANVLT
11 | TRBV6-5 | ASSPPHVDEQY
9 | TRBV6-5 | ASSLGDEQF
11 | TRBV29-1 | SVGWDRGTEAF
15 | TRBV30 | AWSAYGGSGGANVLT
11 | TRBV4-1 | ASSQDFNQPQH
11 | TRBV7-3 | ASRQGTYTEAF
13 | TRBV5-1 | ASSLMAGGLNEQF
14 | TRBV30 | AWRRPRLAREETQY
10 | TRBV29-1 | SVEEFNYGYT
11 | TRBV5-1 | ASSRGTAYEQY
11 | TRBV9 | ASSVVGVYGYT
12 | TRBV10-2 | ASSDRSSGNTIY
17 | TRBV5-6 | ASSLEGQGAWARNSPLH
11 | TRBV11-2 | ACGVQATDTQY
9 | TRBV29-1 | SVVERNGYT
13 | TRBV27 | ASSPSRWGQETQY
9 | TRBV29-1 | SVFGGGEQY
14 | TRBV5-6 | ASSSADRSTNEKLF
13 | TRBV7-9 | ASSPGTSINYGYT
13 | TRBV7-2 | ASSLYQRQGDTQY
13 | TRBV9 | ASSVNDRNNSPLH
15 | TRBV23-1 | ASSQRTGTASSYEQY
10 | TRBV10-3 | AIVGQGTEAF
13 | TRBV19 | ASSLAGVNTGELF
13 | TRBV7-8 | ASSLSGAGGNEQF
13 | TRBV6-6 | ASSPGPGTPNGYT
11 | TRBV4-1 | ASSQDGNQPQH
13 | TRBV7-2 | ASSTTGEITDTQY
12 | TRBV4-3 | ASSQEGFSDTQY
12 | TRBV2 | ASSPPGQGGGYT
12 | TRBV19 | ASLPGTDNSPLH
13 | TRBV4-3 | ASSQEVGGPRTQY
11 | TRBV30 | AWSVRGDTEAF
13 | TRBV5-1 | ASKLSGGMNSPLH